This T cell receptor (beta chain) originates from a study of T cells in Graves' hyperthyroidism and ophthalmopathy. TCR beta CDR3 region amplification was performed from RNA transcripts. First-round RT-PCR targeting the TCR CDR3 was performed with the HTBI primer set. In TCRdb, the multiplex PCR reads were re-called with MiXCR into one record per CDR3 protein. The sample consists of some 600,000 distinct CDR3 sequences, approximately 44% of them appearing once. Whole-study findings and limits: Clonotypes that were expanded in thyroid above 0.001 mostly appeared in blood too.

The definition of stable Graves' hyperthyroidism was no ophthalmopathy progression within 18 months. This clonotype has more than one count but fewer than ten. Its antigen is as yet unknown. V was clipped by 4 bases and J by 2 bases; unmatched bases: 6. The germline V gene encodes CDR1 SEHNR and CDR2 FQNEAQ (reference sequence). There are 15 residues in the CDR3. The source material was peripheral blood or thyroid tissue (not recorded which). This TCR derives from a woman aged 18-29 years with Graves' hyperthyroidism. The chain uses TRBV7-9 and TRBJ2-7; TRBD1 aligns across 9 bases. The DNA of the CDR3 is TGTGCCAGCAGCTACGGACAGGGGTTTGCCTACGAGCAGTACTTC. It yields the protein CASSYGQGFAYEQYF.